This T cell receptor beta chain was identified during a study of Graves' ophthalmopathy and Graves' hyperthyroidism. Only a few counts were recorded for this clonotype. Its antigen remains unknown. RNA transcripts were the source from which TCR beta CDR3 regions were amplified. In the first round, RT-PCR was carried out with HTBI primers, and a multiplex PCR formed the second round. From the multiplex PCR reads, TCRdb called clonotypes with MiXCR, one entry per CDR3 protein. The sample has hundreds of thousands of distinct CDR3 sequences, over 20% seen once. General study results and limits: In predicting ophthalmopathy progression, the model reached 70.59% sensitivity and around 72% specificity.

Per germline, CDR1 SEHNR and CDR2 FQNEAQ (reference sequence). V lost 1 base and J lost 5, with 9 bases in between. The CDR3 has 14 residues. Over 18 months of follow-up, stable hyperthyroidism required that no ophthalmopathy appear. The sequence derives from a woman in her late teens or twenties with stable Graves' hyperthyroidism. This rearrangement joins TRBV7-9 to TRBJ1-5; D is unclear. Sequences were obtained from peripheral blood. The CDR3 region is CASSLGWVDQPQHF. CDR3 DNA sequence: TGTGCCAGCAGCTTAGGATGGGTGGATCAGCCCCAGCATTTT.